The 2 T cell receptor beta chains given below trace back to one sample, sequenced in a study of T cells in Graves' hyperthyroidism and ophthalmopathy (dated by TCRdb to between 2018 and 2020). To prepare the library, multiplex PCR was applied. Sequencing took place on an Illumina HiSeq 2000. TCR beta CDR3 regions were amplified from RNA transcripts. For the first round of RT-PCR on the TCR CDR3, the HTBI primer set was used together with the Qiagen OneStep RT-PCR kit. TCRdb handled the public reads itself, with Q25 trimming in fastp and clone calling in MiXCR, and kept productive beta chains. All rows with the same CDR3 protein become a single entry with the most common DNA and genes. The sample has roughly 700,000 distinct CDR3 sequences on record, roughly a third of them singletons. The ten largest clones add up to around 32% of the sample. Material for sequencing was blood. Receptors originate from a middle-aged woman with Graves' hyperthyroidism.

In its sample, this clonotype was seen once. The chain uses TRBV14 and TRBJ1-2; D is undetermined. Deletions cut 0 bases from V and 8 bases from J, with 16 bases between. Germline V gene sequence: CDR1 SGHDN, CDR2 FVKESK. The CDR3 spans 15 residues. CDR3 residues: CASSQETGRTGGYTF. The CDR3 coding sequence is TGTGCCAGCAGCCAAGAAACGGGAAGGACGGGAGGCTACACCTTC.

The sample holds many counts of this clonotype. The chain uses TRBV7-7 and TRBJ1-1, with 8 bases identical to TRBD1. Germline V lookup: CDR1 SSHAT, CDR2 FNYEAQ (reference sequence). This CDR3 has 16 residues. Unmatched junction bases numbered 6, after V lost 2 bases and J lost 1 base. The CDR3 DNA follows: TGTGCCAGCAGCTTATATTTAACAGGGGGGAACACTGAAGCTTTCTTT. This encodes CASSLYLTGGNTEAFF. The whole variable domain, filled in from reference TRBV7-7 and TRBJ1-1, reads GAGVSQSPRYKVTKRGQDVTLRCDPISSHATLYWYQQALGQGPEFLTYFNYEAQPDKSGLPSDRFSAERPEGSISTLTIQRTEQRDSAMYRCASSLYLTGGNTEAFFGQGTRLTVV.